This TCR beta chain was observed in a study of control samples from healthy donors and cancer patients. The CDR3 loop spans 17 amino acids. Trimming took 2 bases from V and 0 from J; bases not matched to a gene: 7. Germline loops: CDR1 KGHSH, CDR2 LQKENI. Sequencing used immunoSEQ multiplex PCR; TCRdb keeps in-frame clones, though not all of them. The top ten hold less than 15% of the sample, which has over 200,000 clones, about four fifths seen once. The sample taken for sequencing was PBMCs. This receptor was obtained from a woman in her sixties or seventies with lung cancer. The chain has TRBV18 and TRBJ2-5, with TRBD2 matching over 9 bases. CDR3 protein: CASSPSRIAGDQETQYF. Written as DNA, the CDR3 is TGTGCCAGCTCACCATCCAGAATAGCGGGGGACCAAGAGACCCAGTACTTC.